Listed below are T cell receptor beta chains from one sample, sequenced in a study of T cells after yellow fever vaccination. MiXCR, applied by TCRdb to the 5' RACE reads, yields one record per CDR3 protein. The sample carries under 250,000 distinct CDR3 sequences, less than 9% recorded once. The sequenced sample was CD4+ T cells sorted from PBMCs, obtained 15 days after the yellow fever booster vaccination. All receptors come from a man younger than 40 who received the YFV17D yellow fever vaccine. CDR3s include the opening cysteine and the closing phenylalanine or tryptophan. The D gene is left open where the match is weak. Expanded clones are given a class, and other clones once, few, many or no size at all.

TRBJ2-4,14,TRBV7-9,-,few,CASSYSDRTWIQYF
TRBJ1-2,13,TRBV6-1,-,few,CASSEQGNYGYTF
TRBJ2-2,14,TRBV7-7,-,many,CASSRGSNTGELFF
TRBJ1-4,12,TRBV10-3,-,few,CAAGSTNEKLFF
TRBJ2-2,15,TRBV20-1,-,few,CSARPWRSNTGELFF
TRBJ2-3,14,TRBV10-3,TRBD2,many,CAISPGLAADTQYF
TRBJ1-6,15,TRBV7-2,-,few,CASSLKGPPGSPLHF
TRBJ2-6,16,TRBV20-1,-,-,CSARSGPTGGANVLTF
TRBJ2-5,15,TRBV11-2,TRBD1,-,CASSLRRGLEETQYF
TRBJ2-5,15,TRBV7-2,TRBD2,few,CASSPGNGRAQTQYF
TRBJ2-1,13,TRBV7-9,TRBD2,many,CASSLLAGVEQFF
TRBJ2-6,14,TRBV5-1,-,-,CATQPGSGANVLTF
TRBJ2-7,13,TRBV3-1,TRBD1,-,CASSSGQGVEQYF
TRBJ1-6,14,TRBV5-1,-,few,CASSPQGVYSPLHF
TRBJ2-1,16,TRBV10-1,TRBD1,few,CASSEAAGQGIHEQFF
TRBJ2-5,13,TRBV5-1,-,many,CASSPDGQETQYF
TRBJ2-3,15,TRBV24-1,-,-,CATSDRQGNSDTQYF
TRBJ1-5,14,TRBV6-1,TRBD1,few,CASSPRGGRQPQHF
TRBJ2-7,15,TRBV7-2,TRBD1,few,CASSFRWGQSYEQYF
TRBJ2-5,13,TRBV10-3,-,many,CAISEFQEETQYF
TRBJ2-2,15,TRBV5-4,-,-,CASSSPGTTTGELFF
TRBJ2-1,13,TRBV3-1,-,many,CASSQDSLGGQFF
TRBJ2-7,15,TRBV7-2,-,many,CASSLTSSGDYEQYF
TRBJ2-7,16,TRBV18,TRBD2,few,CASSPKGGKSSYEQYF
TRBJ2-1,16,TRBV5-5,TRBD2,-,CASSKTLAGGGNEQFF
TRBJ1-4,16,TRBV5-1,-,few,CASSLAHQGKGEKLFF
TRBJ2-3,14,TRBV6-2/TRBV6-3,-,many,CASSLPGHTDTQYF
TRBJ2-7,13,TRBV20-1,-,-,CSDRDPAFGEQYF
TRBJ2-7,13,TRBV6-2/TRBV6-3,-,-,CASRGSGFYEQYF
TRBJ1-3,14,TRBV12-3/TRBV12-4,TRBD1,-,CASSSRGSGNTIYF
TRBJ2-3,15,TRBV7-2,-,many,CASSLVAQYTDTQYF
TRBJ2-2,14,TRBV5-5,-,-,CASSLVPDTGELFF
TRBJ1-4,12,TRBV29-1,TRBD1,-,CSVGQGTEKLFF
TRBJ1-5,17,TRBV27,-,-,CASSFSFGTRRNQPQHF
TRBJ2-2,14,TRBV6-2/TRBV6-3,-,-,CASSYGTSRRELFF
TRBJ2-4,16,TRBV15,-,many,CATSRDGYAGGNIQYF
TRBJ2-5,16,TRBV18,TRBD2,-,CASSRLEGLAEETQYF
TRBJ1-5,15,TRBV2,TRBD1,few,CASRADRAGNQPQHF
TRBJ2-3,14,TRBV5-1,-,few,CASTLQVPPHTQYF
TRBJ2-5,16,TRBV5-5,-,few,CASSGTTQGLGGTQYF
TRBJ1-1,11,TRBV20-1,-,many,CSATMNTEAFF
TRBJ2-1,13,TRBV7-2,-,many,CASSTNYGDEQFF
TRBJ2-5,12,TRBV5-1,-,-,CASRVNQETQYF
TRBJ2-7,14,TRBV12-3/TRBV12-4,-,few,CASSERLSYYEQYF
TRBJ2-1,16,TRBV12-3/TRBV12-4,TRBD1,-,CASSPSRERGRGEQFF
TRBJ2-1,15,TRBV10-1,TRBD2,few,CASSESASGLNEQFF
TRBJ2-1,14,TRBV12-3/TRBV12-4,TRBD2,-,CASSLQSGNNEQFF
TRBJ2-2,15,TRBV20-1,-,-,CSARDPRGNTGELFF
TRBJ2-7,13,TRBV20-1,-,few,CSALSVIGDEQYF
TRBJ2-2,14,TRBV27,-,many,CASSLQANTGELFF
TRBJ2-2,15,TRBV7-2,-,many,CASSLGGSNTGELFF
TRBJ1-1,14,TRBV6-1,-,-,CASSAVTANTEAFF
TRBJ1-1,15,TRBV19,-,-,CASSMISQTYTEAFF
TRBJ2-1,15,TRBV5-1,TRBD2,-,CASSRRESTYNEQFF
TRBJ2-5,13,TRBV27,-,many,CASSLGSVETQYF
TRBJ2-1,16,TRBV7-2,TRBD1,many,CASSYQPGQGRNEQFF